The clone carrying this T cell receptor (beta chain) was counted many times. Using RNA transcripts as the source, TCR beta CDR3 regions were amplified. With the HTBI primer set, the TCR CDR3 went through a first round of RT-PCR. Each CDR3 protein is one row after TCRdb ran MiXCR on the multiplex PCR reads. The sample shows over 700,000 distinct CDR3 sequences, 38% of them seen only once. Those patients with uncontrolled infection, other autoimmune disease, pregnancy or lactation were excluded. These data are taken from a study of T cells in Graves' hyperthyroidism and ophthalmopathy. The germline V gene encodes CDR1 SNHLY and CDR2 FYNNEI. This CDR3 is 16 amino acids long. V lost 6 bases to trimming and J lost 0 bases, with 17 bases between them.

Sequenced: blood. The origin of this receptor is a man between 18 and 35 years old with Graves' hyperthyroidism. The V call is TRBV2, the J call TRBJ1-1; D remains ambiguous. In DNA form, the CDR3 reads TGTGCCAGCAGCCCCCGGTCGTCCGCCATGAACACTGAAGCTTTCTTT. Translated, it gives CASSPRSSAMNTEAFF.